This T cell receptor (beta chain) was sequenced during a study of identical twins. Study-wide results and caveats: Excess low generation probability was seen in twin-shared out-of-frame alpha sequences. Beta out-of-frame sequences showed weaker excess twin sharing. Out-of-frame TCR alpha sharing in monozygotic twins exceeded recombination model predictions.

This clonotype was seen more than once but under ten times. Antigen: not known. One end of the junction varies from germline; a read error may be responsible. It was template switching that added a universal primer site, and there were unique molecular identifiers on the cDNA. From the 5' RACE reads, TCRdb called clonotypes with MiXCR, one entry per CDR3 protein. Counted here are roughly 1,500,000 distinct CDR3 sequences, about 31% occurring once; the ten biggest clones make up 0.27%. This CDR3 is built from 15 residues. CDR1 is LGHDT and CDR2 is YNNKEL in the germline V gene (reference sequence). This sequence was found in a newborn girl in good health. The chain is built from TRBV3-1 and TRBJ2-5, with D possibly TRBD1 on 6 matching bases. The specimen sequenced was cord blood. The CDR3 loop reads CASSQVDLGQEAQYF. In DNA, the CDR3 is TGTGCCAGCAGCCAAGTCGACTTGGGACAAGAGGCCCAGTACTTC.